This TCR beta chain was captured by sequencing in a study of blood T cell repertoires in COVID-19. Across the study: Collection of acute and convalescent COVID-19 samples took place in the United States, Italy and Spain.

V dropped 3 bases and J dropped 2; count of bases not matched to a gene: 10. The V gene's germline CDR1 is KGHSH and CDR2 LQKENI. The CDR3 loop spans 17 amino acids. Per the original methods: The assay estimated nucleated cells by amplifying reference gene primers. The table came from immunoSEQ multiplex PCR; TCRdb's copy has only in-frame clones and leaves some out. V and J calls plus clone size are reproduced from that table; the DNA served to infer D and trimming. Of about 54,000 clones detected, about nine tenths appear once; the ten largest clones hold around 8.2%. The sequenced sample consisted of peripheral blood. The chain recombines TRBV18 with TRBJ2-3, with 8 positions matching TRBD2. The origin of this receptor is a woman aged 35 to 49 with active COVID-19. The CDR3 loop is CASSPFSGGRVTDTQYF. The CDR3 DNA is TGTGCCAGCTCACCCTTTTCGGGGGGGCGTGTCACAGATACGCAGTATTTT.